Below are 15 T cell receptor beta chains sequenced from a single sample in a study of blood T cell repertoires in COVID-19. Libraries were prepared by immunoSEQ multiplex PCR; TCRdb keeps only in-frame clonotypes and omits some of them. The table lists over 90,000 clones, 75% to 95% of them singletons. Sequencing was carried out using peripheral blood. All receptors come from a man between 18 and 29 years old with acute or convalescent COVID-19.

This clone was seen only once. The chain carries TRBV2 and TRBJ2-3; D may be TRBD1 (6 bases). The CDR3 totals 16 residues. V lost 5 bases, J lost 0 bases, and 15 bases lay in between. Germline V lookup: CDR1 SNHLY, CDR2 FYNNEI. CDR3 bases: TGTGCCAGCAGTTCCGGGACAACAATTAGCACAGATACGCAGTATTTT. It specifies CASSSGTTISTDTQYF.

The chain recombines TRBV6-2 or TRBV6-3 with TRBJ2-7; TRBD2 matches at 12 bases. The CDR3 sequence is 17 residues long. The trim removed 6 bases at V and 3 bases at J, leaving 12 bases unmatched. Germline V gene lookup returns CDR1 MNHEY and CDR2 SVGEGT. The CDR3 DNA follows: TGTGCCAGCAGCCCCAGACTAGCGGGAGATCCGGTCTACGAGCAGTACTTC. This encodes CASSPRLAGDPVYEQYF.

The J gene is TRBJ2-7, the V gene TRBV7-6; D might be TRBD1 (5 bases). V lost 1 base and J lost 3, with 13 bases in between. This CDR3 comprises 15 residues. From germline, CDR1 is SGHVS and CDR2 FNYEAQ. CDR3 in amino acids: CASSLEQTGLYEQYF. The CDR3 nucleotides read TGTGCCAGCAGCTTAGAACAAACAGGTCTCTACGAGCAGTACTTC.

The rearrangement uses TRBV11-2 and TRBJ1-5, with D possibly TRBD1 on 5 matching bases. The germline V gene has CDR1 SGHAT and CDR2 FQNNGV. The CDR3 contains 13 residues. Deletions cut 8 bases from V and 4 bases from J, with 12 bases between. The CDR3 is CASGRGMNQPQHF. CDR3 bases: TGTGCCAGCGGGCGGGGGATGAATCAGCCCCAGCATTTT. The variable domain in full, with the rest retrieved from reference TRBV11-2 and TRBJ1-5, is EAGVAQSPRYKIIEKRQSVAFWCNPISGHATLYWYQQILGQGPKLLIQFQNNGVVDDSQLPKDRFSAERLKGVDSTLKIQPAKLEDSAVYLCASGRGMNQPQHFGDGTRLSIL.

The chain links TRBV6-5 to TRBJ2-1; 13 nucleotides match TRBD2. CDR1 is MNHEY, CDR2 SVGAGI, per germline. This CDR3 is built from 15 residues. V dropped 6 bases and J dropped 5; count of bases not matched to a gene: 4. CDR3 sequence: CASSAGTSGDNEQFF. The CDR3 nucleotides are TGTGCCAGCAGCGCCGGGACTAGCGGGGACAATGAGCAGTTCTTC.

The V and J genes are TRBV13 and TRBJ2-7, with 9 bases identical to TRBD1. Germline V gene lookup returns CDR1 PRHDT and CDR2 FYEKMQ (reference sequence). V lost 5 bases to trimming and J lost 1 base; unmatched junction nucleotides: 6. The CDR3 contains 15 residues. CDR3 region: CASSASGTGSYEQYF. CDR3 DNA: TGTGCCAGCAGCGCCTCCGGGACAGGGTCCTACGAGCAGTACTTC.

CDR3 coding DNA: TGTGCCAGCAGTTTCCAGGGGGCTGAAGCTTTCTTT. It translates to CASSFQGAEAFF. The genes are TRBV27 and TRBJ1-1, with TRBD1 matching over 7 bases. Germline CDR1 is MNHEY and CDR2 is SMNVEV (reference sequence). CDR3 size: 12 residues. V lost 3 bases and J lost 6; bases outside the gene matches: 1.

This rearrangement joins TRBV6-6 to TRBJ2-3; 14 bases fit TRBD2. This CDR3 is 14 amino acids long. Germline V lookup: CDR1 MNHNY, CDR2 SVGAGI (reference sequence). With V trimmed by 6 bases and J by 5 bases, 1 base remained unmatched. The CDR3 coding sequence is TGTGCCAGCAGAGGGACTAGCGGGAGAGATACGCAGTATTTT. This encodes CASRGTSGRDTQYF.

This clone was observed a single time. The chain uses TRBV7-9 and TRBJ2-7; TRBD1 matches 8 bases. CDR3 length equals 14 residues. Germline CDR1 reads SEHNR; CDR2 reads FQNEAQ (reference sequence). Trimming cost V 2 bases and J 3 bases; bases outside gene matches: 3. CDR3 region: CASSLPGQVYEQYF. Written as DNA, the CDR3 is TGTGCCAGCAGCTTACCGGGACAGGTCTACGAGCAGTACTTC. Full variable domain (missing parts from reference TRBV7-9 and TRBJ2-7): DTGVSQNPRHKITKRGQNVTFRCDPISEHNRLYWYRQTLGQGPEFLTYFQNEAQLEKSRLLSDRFSAERPKGSFSTLEIQRTEQGDSAMYLCASSLPGQVYEQYFGPGTRLTVT.

The rearrangement joins TRBV5-1 to TRBJ2-5; D possibly corresponds to TRBD1 (6 bases). The V gene's germline CDR1 is SGHRS and CDR2 YFSETQ. This CDR3 region has 17 residues. V lost 3 bases and J lost 2, with 20 bases in between. The CDR3 protein is CASSSVPTGRGQETQYF. The CDR3 coding sequence is TGCGCCAGCAGCTCGGTCCCAACAGGAAGGGGGCAAGAGACCCAGTACTTC.

Remarks on this clone: A junction boundary mismatches the germline segment, possibly from a read error. This chain connects TRBV5-8 to TRBJ1-6, with 7 bases fitting TRBD1. CDR3 length equals 12 residues. Germline V CDR1 and CDR2: SGHTS, YDEGEE. CDR3 sequence reads: CASRYDSDRDDF. The CDR3 DNA follows: TGTGCCAGCAGATACGACTCCGACAGGGACGACTTT.

V usage is TRBV2 and J usage is TRBJ1-2, with 7 positions matching TRBD1. V was pared by 3 bases and J by 1 base, with 8 bases of the junction left unmatched. This CDR3 contains 16 residues. Looked up from germline, CDR1 is SNHLY and CDR2 is FYNNEI. CDR3 DNA: TGTGCCAGCAGTGACAGGCAGGGGGTAGTTAACTATGGCTACACCTTC. Translation gives CASSDRQGVVNYGYTF. The full variable domain, rest sourced from reference TRBV2 and TRBJ1-2, is EPEVTQTPSHQVTQMGQEVILRCVPISNHLYFYWYRQILGQKVEFLVSFYNNEISEKSEIFDDQFSVERPDGSNFTLKIRSTKLEDSAMYFCASSDRQGVVNYGYTFGSGTRLTVV.

This clone has only a few counts. The J gene is TRBJ1-2, the V gene TRBV6-5; D call uncertain. Germline CDR1 reads MNHEY; CDR2 reads SVGAGI. The V end lost 4 bases, the J end lost 8 bases, and 14 bases lay between the germline ends. The CDR3 extends over 13 amino acids. CDR3 residues: CASSSGGGRGYTF. The CDR3, as DNA: TGTGCCAGCAGTTCCGGAGGTGGTAGGGGCTACACCTTC.

J is TRBJ1-2 and V is TRBV7-2; 8 positions agree with TRBD1. After removal of 6 bases from V and 2 bases from J, the junction contained 8 bases not matched to a gene. Germline CDR1 and CDR2: SGHTA and FQGNSA. This CDR3 is 15 amino acids long. The CDR3 sequence: CASSSAGQGNYGYTF. DNA for the CDR3: TGTGCCAGCAGTTCAGCTGGACAGGGCAACTATGGCTACACCTTC.

This rearrangement joins TRBV6-5 to TRBJ2-7, with TRBD1 identical over 9 bases. From germline, CDR1 is MNHEY and CDR2 SVGAGI. Trimming took 0 bases from V and 5 from J; bases not matched to a gene: 5. The CDR3 contains 15 residues. CDR3 protein: CASSYSGGTGNEQYF. The CDR3 DNA follows: TGTGCCAGCAGTTACTCGGGTGGGACAGGGAACGAGCAGTACTTC.